This TCR beta chain was observed in a study of blood T cell repertoires in COVID-19 (dated by TCRdb to the early 2020s). As for the study more broadly: Collaborator samples came from the United States, Italy and Spain and covered acute and convalescent phases of COVID-19. The material from the prospective study consisted of cDNA or gDNA derived from T cells, B-cell-depleted T cells, or PBMCs. The dataset comprised deeply sampled blood TCRbeta repertoires from subjects exposed to, actively infected with, or recovered from COVID-19. The repertoires were released in a freely available public database intended as a resource for research on the immune response to SARS-CoV-2. Samples were obtained from the ongoing ImmuneRACE study (first 160 participants) and from over 1,000 subjects provided by 6 global collaborators. The sample metadata nearly always contained a de-identified subject ID, COVID-19 status, age in years and sex. Where available, HLA class I and class II types were obtained from metadata supplied by the sample provider rather than from assay-based typing.

The CDR3 holds 11 amino acids from the cysteine to the phenylalanine. Solely the CDR3 DNA is kept, with 33 bases framed from the first base. V lost 11 bases and J lost 10 bases, and the count of bases not matched to a germline gene is 4. This clone was observed at least ten times. Its antigen is currently not known. Base qualities are not recorded, but no much larger clone differs from it by a single base. Another Seattle source contributed samples from volunteer blood donors who had recovered from COVID-19. Collaborating institutions collected whole blood in K2EDTA tubes following their own protocols. For TCRbeta analysis, collaborators shipped samples in one of three forms: frozen whole blood, isolated PBMCs, or DNA extracted from either of those sample types. The full study reports these points: The amount of clinical and demographic metadata varied by source and participant and was provided uncurated.

TCRbeta CDR3 regions were amplified from genomic DNA using the immunoSEQ Assay, a bias-controlled multiplex PCR. As for the original processing: The number of nucleated cells in each sample was estimated by amplification of reference gene primers within the assay. To quantify the absolute abundance of each unique TCRbeta CDR3 rearrangement, sequence reads were collapsed and filtered. Productive Simpson clonality was computed per sample as the square root of Simpson's diversity index over productive rearrangements. TCRdb retrieved this table from immuneACCESS and kept in-frame rearrangements only. Not all clones are present; in checked studies, unresolved V genes account for under half, and no reason is known for the remainder. Clone size and the V and J calls come from that table; the DNA yielded D and trimming. Recorded for this sample are approximately 190,000 clones; roughly 88% of them occurred a single time. In total, the top ten clones hold about 6.8% of the sample.

This sequence uses TRBV12-3 or TRBV12-4 and TRBJ2-2, with TRBD2 identical over 10 junction bases. This clonotype originated in a woman aged 40 to 55 who had recovered from COVID-19. Sequencing used peripheral blood. The nucleotide sequence is TGTGCCGGAACTAGCGGGAAGGAGCTGTTTTTT. Translation gives CAGTSGKELFF.